The clone carrying this T cell receptor beta chain was counted ten times or more. Its specificity is not known. The CDR3 is made up of 14 amino acids. Germline loops: CDR1 SNHLY, CDR2 FYNNEI. J gave up 0 bases and V 5 bases, and 3 bases lay outside the gene matches. These data originate in a study of molecular identifiers for immune sequencing clone quantification. The study's findings and limits: Clones with over 20 RNA copies captured over 99% of effector molecules but under 1% of naive ones.

Naive CD8 libraries were made from roughly 20,000 to 1,000,000 sorted cells, and they used 10%, 30% or 50% RNA. Libraries of bulk TCR were made by previously described methods (with listed TCR primers). MiXCR was run by TCRdb on the PCR reads, yielding one entry per CDR3 protein. The sample consists of approximately 680,000 distinct CDR3 sequences, around 25% of them appearing once. V gene TRBV2 combines with J gene TRBJ2-5, with 7 bases identical to TRBD2. The clonotype comes from a human donor in good health. Some libraries in this study had Jurkat cell RNA spiked in. Sequenced: naive CD8+ T cells from blood, with Jurkat cell RNA spiked in. Subset indicated: FACS-sorted CD8+CD4-CCR7+CD45RA+ naive T cells. DNA of the CDR3: TGTGCCAGCAGTTGGGAGGGTCACCAAGAGACCCAGTACTTC. Protein sequence: CASSWEGHQETQYF.